The source of this T cell receptor beta chain is a study of T-cell reconstitution after alpha-beta-depleted transplantation in children. Study-wide points: After transplant, at about two months, alpha-beta T cells were reportedly derived from several hundred expanded graft clones. The origin of high day-60 TCRbeta diversity in some patients lay in surviving recipient T cells and thymic progenitors.

This clonotype was counted a few times. The antigen is unknown. The CDR3 is 11 residues long. V was trimmed by 5 bases and J by 7 bases, leaving 8 bases between them. TCRbeta library construction was performed incorporating unique molecular identifiers. TCRdb fed the PCR reads into MiXCR, producing one record per CDR3 protein. The sample carries approximately 1,000,000 distinct CDR3 sequences, about 26% recorded once. This clonotype was obtained from a boy under two years old who had a stem cell transplant for SCID, so the T cells may come from the graft donor. V and J are TRBV12-3 or TRBV12-4 and TRBJ1-2; D is unresolved. The sequenced sample was PBMCs, mostly from graft donor cells, obtained 360 days after TCRalphabeta/CD19-depleted stem cell transplant. As DNA, the CDR3 is TGTGCCAGCAGTCGCCTAGTTGGCTACACCTTC. Protein sequence: CASSRLVGYTF.